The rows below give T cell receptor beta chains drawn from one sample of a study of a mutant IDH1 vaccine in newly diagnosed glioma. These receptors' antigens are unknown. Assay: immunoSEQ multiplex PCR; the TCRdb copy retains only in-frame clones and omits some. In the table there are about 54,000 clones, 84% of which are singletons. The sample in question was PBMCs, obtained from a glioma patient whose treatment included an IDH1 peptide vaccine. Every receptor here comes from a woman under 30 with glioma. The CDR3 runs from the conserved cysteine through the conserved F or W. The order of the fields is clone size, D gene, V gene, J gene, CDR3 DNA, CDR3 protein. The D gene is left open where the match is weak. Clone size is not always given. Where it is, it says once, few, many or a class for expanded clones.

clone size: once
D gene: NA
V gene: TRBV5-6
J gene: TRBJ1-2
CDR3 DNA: TGTGCCAGCAGCCCGGACACGGGGCTGAGCTATGGCTACACCTTC
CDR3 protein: CASSPDTGLSYGYTF

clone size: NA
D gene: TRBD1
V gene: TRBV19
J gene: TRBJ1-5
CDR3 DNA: TGTGCCACCAGATACAGGGGCGGCAATCAGCCCCAGCATTTT
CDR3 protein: CATRYRGGNQPQHF

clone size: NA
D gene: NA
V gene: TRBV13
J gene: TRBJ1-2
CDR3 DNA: TGTGCCAGCAGCACCCACGGGCCAGACTATGGCTACACCTTC
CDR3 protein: CASSTHGPDYGYTF

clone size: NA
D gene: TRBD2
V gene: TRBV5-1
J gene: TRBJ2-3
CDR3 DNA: TGCGCCAGCAGCTTCCTCACTAGCGGCACAGATACGCAGTATTTT
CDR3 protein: CASSFLTSGTDTQYF

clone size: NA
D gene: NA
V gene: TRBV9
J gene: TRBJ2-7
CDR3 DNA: TGTGCCAGCAGCGTAGCTCCAACCCAAGGGAGACCCACCTACGAGCAGTACTTC
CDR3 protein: CASSVAPTQGRPTYEQYF

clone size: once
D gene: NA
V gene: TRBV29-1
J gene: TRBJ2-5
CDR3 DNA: TGCAGCGCTCCTGGGACATATGGTGAGACCCAGTACTTC
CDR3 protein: CSAPGTYGETQYF

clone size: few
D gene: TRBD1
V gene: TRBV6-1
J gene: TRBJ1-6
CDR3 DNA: TGTGCCAGCCGGCAGGCGGGACAGCTGAGTTCACCCCTCCACTTT
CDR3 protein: CASRQAGQLSSPLHF

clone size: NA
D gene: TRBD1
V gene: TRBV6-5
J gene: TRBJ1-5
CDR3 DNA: TGTGCCAGCAGCCGGGGACAGGGGGGGGATCAGCCCCAGCATTTT
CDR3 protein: CASSRGQGGDQPQHF

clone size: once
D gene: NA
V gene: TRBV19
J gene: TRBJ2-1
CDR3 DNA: TGTGCCAGTAGAAGACAGGTGTTCGGCAACAATGAGCAGTTCTTC
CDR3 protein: CASRRQVFGNNEQFF

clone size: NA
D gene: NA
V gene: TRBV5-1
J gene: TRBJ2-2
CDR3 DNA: TGCGCCAGCAGCTTGGTGCCAGGCGGGGCCGGGGAGCTGTTTTTT
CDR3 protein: CASSLVPGGAGELFF

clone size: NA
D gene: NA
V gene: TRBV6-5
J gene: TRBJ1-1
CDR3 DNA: TGTGCCAGCATATCGTGGGAAACTGAAGCTTTCTTT
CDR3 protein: CASISWETEAFF

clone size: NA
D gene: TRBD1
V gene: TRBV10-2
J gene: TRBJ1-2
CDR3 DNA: TGCGCCAGCAGCCCCTCCCGTAGGGGGCTAGGGGAAGGCTACACCTTC
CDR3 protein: CASSPSRRGLGEGYTF

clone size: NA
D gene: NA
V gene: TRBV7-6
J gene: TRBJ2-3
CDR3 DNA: TGTGCCAGCAGCTTACTGACAGATACGCAGTATTTT
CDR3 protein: CASSLLTDTQYF

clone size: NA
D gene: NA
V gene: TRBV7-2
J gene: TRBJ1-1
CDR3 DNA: TGTGCCAGCAGACCCGGACAACTCACTGAAGCTTTCTTT
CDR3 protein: CASRPGQLTEAFF

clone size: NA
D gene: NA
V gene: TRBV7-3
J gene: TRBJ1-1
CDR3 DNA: TGTGCCAGCAGCCCGGGGGAGGGTCGGGTCACTGAAGCTTTCTTT
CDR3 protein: CASSPGEGRVTEAFF

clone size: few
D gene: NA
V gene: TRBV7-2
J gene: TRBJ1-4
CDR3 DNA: TGTGCCAGCAGCCCCCGGTTGGTCCGTAATGAAAAACTGTTTTTT
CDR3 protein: CASSPRLVRNEKLFF

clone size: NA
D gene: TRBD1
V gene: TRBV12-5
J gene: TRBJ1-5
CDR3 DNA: TGTGCTAGTGGTTTGGGAGGGGGCCATCAGCCCCAGCATTTT
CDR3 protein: CASGLGGGHQPQHF

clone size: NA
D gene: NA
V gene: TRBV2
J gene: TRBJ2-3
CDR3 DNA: TGTGCCAGCAGGGCCTGGGGGGCGGGCCCTAGCACAGATACGCAGTATTTT
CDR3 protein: CASRAWGAGPSTDTQYF

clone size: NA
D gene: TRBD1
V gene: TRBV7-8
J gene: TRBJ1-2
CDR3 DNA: TGTGCCAGCAGCTTATACCCGACAGGGGGAAAAGTAAAAGGCTACACCTTC
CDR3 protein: CASSLYPTGGKVKGYTF

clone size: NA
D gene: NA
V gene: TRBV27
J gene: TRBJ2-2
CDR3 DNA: TGTGCCATCAGGGACGATTACACCGGGGAGCTGTTTTTT
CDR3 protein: CAIRDDYTGELFF

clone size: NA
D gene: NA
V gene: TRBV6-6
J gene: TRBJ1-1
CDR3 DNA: TGTGCCAGCAGCTCCGACTTGTCGAACACTGAAGCTTTCTTT
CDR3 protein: CASSSDLSNTEAFF

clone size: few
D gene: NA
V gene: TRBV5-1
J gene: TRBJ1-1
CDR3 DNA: TGCGCCAGCAGCCTCTCCGGGGGGCGCACTGAAGCTTTCTTT
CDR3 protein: CASSLSGGRTEAFF

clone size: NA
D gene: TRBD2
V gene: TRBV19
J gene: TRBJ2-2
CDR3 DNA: TGTGCCAGTAGTCCCAGGACTAGCGGCCCCCCCGGGGTCGGGGAGCTGTTTTTT
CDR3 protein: CASSPRTSGPPGVGELFF

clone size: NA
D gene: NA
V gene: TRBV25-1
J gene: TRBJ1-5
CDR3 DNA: TGTGCCAGCAGTGTCCTCCTTGGTCAGCCCCAGCATTTT
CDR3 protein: CASSVLLGQPQHF

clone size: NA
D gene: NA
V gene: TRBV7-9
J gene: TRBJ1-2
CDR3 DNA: TGTGCCAGCAGCTTATGGGAGGATTATACCTTC
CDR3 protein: CASSLWEDYTF

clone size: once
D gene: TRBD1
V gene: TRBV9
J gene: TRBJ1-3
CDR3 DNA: TGTGCCAGCAGGCTGGGACAGATGGAAGACACCATATATTTT
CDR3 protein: CASRLGQMEDTIYF

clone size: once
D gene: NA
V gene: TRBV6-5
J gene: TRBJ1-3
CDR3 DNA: TGTGCCAGCAGTTCTACCCTAGCTGGAAACACCATATATTTT
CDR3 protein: CASSSTLAGNTIYF

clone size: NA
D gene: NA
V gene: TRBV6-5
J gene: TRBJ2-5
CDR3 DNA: TGTGCCAGCACCCCTGGGTACCAAGAGACCCAGTACTTC
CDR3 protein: CASTPGYQETQYF

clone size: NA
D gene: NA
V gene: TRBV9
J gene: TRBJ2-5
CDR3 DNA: TGTGCCAGCAGCGAGACATCGGGGCCCTCAAGGACCCAGTACTTC
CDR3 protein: CASSETSGPSRTQYF

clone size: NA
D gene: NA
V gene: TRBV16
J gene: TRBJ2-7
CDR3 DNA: TGTGCCAGCAGCCAACCAGCGAAAGCCTACGAGCAGTACTTC
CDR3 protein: CASSQPAKAYEQYF

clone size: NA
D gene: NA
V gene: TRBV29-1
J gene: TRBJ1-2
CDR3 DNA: TGCAGCGTCGACGGGTCTTATGGCTACACCTTC
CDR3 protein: CSVDGSYGYTF

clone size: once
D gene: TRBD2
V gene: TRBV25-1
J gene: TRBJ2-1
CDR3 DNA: TGTGCCAGCAGAGGGACTAGCGACGGGTTGAGGAATGAGCAGTTCTTC
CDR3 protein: CASRGTSDGLRNEQFF

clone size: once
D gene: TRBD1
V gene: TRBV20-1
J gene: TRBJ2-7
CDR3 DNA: TGCAGTGCCGAAAGGGGGCCCGAGCAGTACTTC
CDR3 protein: CSAERGPEQYF

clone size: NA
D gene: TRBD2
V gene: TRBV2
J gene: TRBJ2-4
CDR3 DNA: TGTGCCAGCAGTGAGTTAATCGCGGGAGGGCCGGCGGTCGTTCAGTACTTC
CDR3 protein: CASSELIAGGPAVVQYF

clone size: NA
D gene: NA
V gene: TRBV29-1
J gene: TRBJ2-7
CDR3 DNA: TGCAGCGTTGAAGATGCCCGGTACGAGCAGTACTTC
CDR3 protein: CSVEDARYEQYF

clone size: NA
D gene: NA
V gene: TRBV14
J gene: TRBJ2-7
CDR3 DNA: TGTGCCAGCAGCCCGGACACCTATAGGGGCTACTACGAGCAGTACTTC
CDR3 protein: CASSPDTYRGYYEQYF

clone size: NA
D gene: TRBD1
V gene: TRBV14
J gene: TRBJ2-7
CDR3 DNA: TGTGCCAGCAGCCGGGACAGGGTCGGCGAGCAGTACTTC
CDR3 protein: CASSRDRVGEQYF

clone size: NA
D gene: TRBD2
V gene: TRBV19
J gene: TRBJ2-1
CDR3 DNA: TGTGCCAGTAGTCCCCCCCCGCGACTAGCCCCCCGTTGGAATGAGCAGTTCTTC
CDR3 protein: CASSPPPRLAPRWNEQFF

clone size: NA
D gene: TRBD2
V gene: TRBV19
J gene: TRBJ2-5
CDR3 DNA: TGTGCCACCGCGGAGGAGCGGGGGCCCCGAACCCAGTACTTC
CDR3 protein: CATAEERGPRTQYF

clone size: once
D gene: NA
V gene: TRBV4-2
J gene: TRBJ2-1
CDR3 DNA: TGTGCCAGCAGCCAATTCACACACAGGACTACCTACAATGAGCAGTTCTTC
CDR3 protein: CASSQFTHRTTYNEQFF

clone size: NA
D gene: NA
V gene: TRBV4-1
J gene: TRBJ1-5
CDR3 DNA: TGCGCCAGCAGCCAAGCCCCCTCGGGGGCGGGGAATCAGCCCCAGCATTTT
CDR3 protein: CASSQAPSGAGNQPQHF

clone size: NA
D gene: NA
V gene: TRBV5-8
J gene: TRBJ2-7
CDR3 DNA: TGTGCCAGCAGCTTTCAGGGGTCCTACGAGCAGTACTTC
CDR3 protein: CASSFQGSYEQYF

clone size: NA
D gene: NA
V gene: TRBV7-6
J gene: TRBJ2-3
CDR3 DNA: TGTGCCTCAGCTTGGGTAGCGGAGCTCACAGATACGCAGTATTTT
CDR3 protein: CASAWVAELTDTQYF

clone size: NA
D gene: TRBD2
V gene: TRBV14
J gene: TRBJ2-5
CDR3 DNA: TGTGCCAGCAGCCCCGGGACTAGCACCAGTTTGGGGGAGACCCAGTACTTC
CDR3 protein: CASSPGTSTSLGETQYF

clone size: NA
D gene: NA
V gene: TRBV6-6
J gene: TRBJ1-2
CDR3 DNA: TGTGCCAGCAGTTCCGTCGACAGCCCCGGCTACACCTTC
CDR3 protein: CASSSVDSPGYTF

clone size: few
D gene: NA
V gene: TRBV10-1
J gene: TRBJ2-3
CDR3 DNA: TGCGCCAGCGGGATAACCACAGATACGCAGTATTTT
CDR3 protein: CASGITTDTQYF